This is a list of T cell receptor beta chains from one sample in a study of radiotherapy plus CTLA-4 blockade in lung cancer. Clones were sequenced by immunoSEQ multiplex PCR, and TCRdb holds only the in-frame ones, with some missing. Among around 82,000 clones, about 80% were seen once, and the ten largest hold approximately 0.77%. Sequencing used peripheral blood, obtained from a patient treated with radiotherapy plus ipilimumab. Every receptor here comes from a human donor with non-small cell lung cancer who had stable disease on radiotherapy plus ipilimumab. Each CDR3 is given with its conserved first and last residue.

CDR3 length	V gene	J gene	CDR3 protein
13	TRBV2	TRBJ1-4	CASIRFPNEKLFF
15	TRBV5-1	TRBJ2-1	CASSLESGRYNEQFF
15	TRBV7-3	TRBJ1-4	CASSLTGKYNEKLFF
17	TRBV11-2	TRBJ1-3	CASSSWSQGVTGNTIYF
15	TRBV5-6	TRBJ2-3	CASSIAGAGTDTQYF
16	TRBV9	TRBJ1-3	CASSVAAANSGNTIYF
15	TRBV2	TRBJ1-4	CASLRGALANEKLFF
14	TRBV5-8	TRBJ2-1	CASSFDLARNEQFF
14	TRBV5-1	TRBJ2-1	CASSLAGPRDEQLF
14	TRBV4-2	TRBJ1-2	CASTPRSSNYGYTF
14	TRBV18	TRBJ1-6	CASSQQGGSTPLHF
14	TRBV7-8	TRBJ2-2	CASSLGTATGELFF
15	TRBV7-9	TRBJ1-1	CASSLAWDASTEAFF
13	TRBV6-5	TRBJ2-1	CASSPRGYNEQFF
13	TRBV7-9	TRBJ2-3	CASRPDGGDTQYF
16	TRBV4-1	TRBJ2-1	CASSQEGTSQRNEQFF
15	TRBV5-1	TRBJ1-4	CASSLEGNSNEKLFF
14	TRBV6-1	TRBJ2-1	CASSDRGPYNEQFF
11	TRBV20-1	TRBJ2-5	CSGTGEETQYF
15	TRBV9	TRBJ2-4	CASSHPESGKNIQYF
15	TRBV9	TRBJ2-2	CASSVEGQGTGELFF
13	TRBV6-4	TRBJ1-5	CASSEQGQQPQHF
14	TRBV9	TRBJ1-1	CASSATGLNTEAFF
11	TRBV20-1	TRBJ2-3	CSAAFTDTQYF
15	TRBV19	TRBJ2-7	CASRSGAGGSYEQYF
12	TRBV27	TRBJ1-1	CASRRGGTEAFF
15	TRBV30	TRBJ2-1	CAWTRGASSYNEQFF
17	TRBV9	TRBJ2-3	CASSVYAGATGGDTQYF
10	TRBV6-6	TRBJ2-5	CASSREAQYF
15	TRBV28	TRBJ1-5	CASTGDREEGQPQHF
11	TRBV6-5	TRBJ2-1	CASSYWGEQFF
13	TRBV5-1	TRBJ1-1	CASSLSGITEAFF
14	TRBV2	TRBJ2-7	CASSLRDASYEQYF
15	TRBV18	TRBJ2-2	CASSIDHTNTGELFF
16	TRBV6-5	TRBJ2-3	CASSYLRGGGTDTQYF
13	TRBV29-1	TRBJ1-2	CSVEDQRNYGHTF
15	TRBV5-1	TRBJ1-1	CASRTGSVVNTEAFF
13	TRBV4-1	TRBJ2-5	CASSQGGGKTQYF
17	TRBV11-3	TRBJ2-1	CASSLDGTSGRANEQFF
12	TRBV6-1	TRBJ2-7	CASSIRGGKQYF
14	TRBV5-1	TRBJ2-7	CASSLGQGQYEQYF
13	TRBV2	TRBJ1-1	CASSEGGQVLAFF
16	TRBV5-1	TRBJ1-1	CASSLGPGEMNTEAFF
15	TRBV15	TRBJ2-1	CATSRGTSGVREQFF
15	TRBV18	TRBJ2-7	CASSPPASGNYEQYF
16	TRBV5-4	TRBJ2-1	CASSLVSGRSTEEQFF
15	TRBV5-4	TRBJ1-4	CASSSSRGTNEKLFF
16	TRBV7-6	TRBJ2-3	CASSLAGTGSADTQYF
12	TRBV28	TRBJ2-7	CASRSTPYEQYF
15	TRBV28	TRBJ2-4	CASRKAVVAKNIQYF
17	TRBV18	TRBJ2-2	CASSRLGRGRGTGELFF
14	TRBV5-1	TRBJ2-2	CASSSKTATGELFF
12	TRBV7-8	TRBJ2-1	CASSHIRGEQFF